This TCR beta chain was captured by sequencing in a study of T cells in lung cancer brain metastases. The overall study: Tobacco use history was present in about 85% of the roughly 20 patients, median roughly 40 pack-years.

Germline V CDR1 and CDR2: ENHRY, SYGVKD. The V end lost 0 bases, the J end lost 0 bases, and 5 bases lay between the germline ends. CDR3 size: 14 residues. Paired samples had equal genomic DNA input, ranging 2.24 to 4.92 ug. The data were produced by immunoSEQ multiplex PCR, yet TCRdb's version contains in-frame clones alone and is incomplete. The data show around 3,000 clones, 85% seen once. Patients with a history of multiple malignancies were excluded. The rearrangement joins TRBV10-3 to TRBJ2-5, with D unresolved. Sequencing input: tumor tissue from the primary lung tumor. The TCR sequence derives from a woman aged 60-75 years with non-small cell lung cancer. CDR3 residues: CAISESTDQETQYF. The CDR3 region has the DNA TGTGCCATCAGTGAGTCTACAGACCAAGAGACCCAGTACTTC.